A single TCR beta chain is shown here with its context. Its antigen remains unidentified. The data stem from a study of OX40 agonist ivuxolimab in advanced cancers. Study context: Each patient was given ivuxolimab into a vein every 2 weeks, at 0.01 to 10 mg/kg. The dose-escalation cohort had hepatocellular carcinoma, melanoma, renal cell or head and neck cancer. People who had prior anti-PD-1, anti-PD-L1 or anti-CTLA-4 therapy could take part, and about 40% had some.

Assay used: immunoSEQ multiplex PCR; TCRdb lists only in-frame clones, some missing. The table has about 47,000 clones, around 85% seen once; the top ten hold around 37%. The germline gives CDR1 SEHNR, CDR2 FQNEAQ (reference sequence). Trimming took 3 bases from V and 4 from J; bases not matched to a gene: 5. The CDR3 totals 14 residues. Study findings and constraints: At doses 0.1 to 3.0 mg/kg, CD4+ and CD8+ clones expanded.

The V gene is TRBV7-9, the J gene TRBJ1-1; 7 positions match TRBD1. The sequence was obtained from an adult with an advanced solid tumor such as melanoma, head and neck, liver or kidney cancer. Material: CD4+ or CD8+ T cells sorted from blood, obtained in a trial of the OX40 agonist ivuxolimab. The CDR3 here is CASSFQGDRTEAFF. Here the CDR3 DNA reads TGTGCCAGCAGCTTCCAGGGGGATCGCACTGAAGCTTTCTTT.